A single sample is the source of the 3 T cell receptor beta chains below, sequenced in a study of T cells after yellow fever vaccination. TCRdb used MiXCR to reprocess the 5' RACE reads, holding one entry per CDR3 protein. The table lists 230,000 or so distinct CDR3 sequences, roughly 6.2% of them singletons. Material: CD4+ T cells sorted from PBMCs, obtained on the day of the yellow fever booster vaccination. The receptors were sampled from a man in his thirties or forties who received the YFV17D yellow fever vaccine.

The chain carries TRBV20-1 and TRBJ2-5; perhaps TRBD2 as D (5 bases). Germline-derived CDR1 and CDR2 are DFQATT and SNEGSKA (reference sequence). The CDR3 is 12 residues long. The V end lost 4 bases, the J end lost 3 bases, and 9 bases lay between the germline ends. The CDR3 nucleotides read TGCAGTGCTATGTTAGCGAAAGAGACCCAGTACTTC. Translated: CSAMLAKETQYF.

This clonotype occurred a few times. The CDR3, as DNA: TGTGCCAGCGAGTACCCCGTTCGATTCCGGGATTCACCCCTCCACTTT. Residues: CASEYPVRFRDSPLHF. The V call is TRBV6-5, the J call TRBJ1-6, with no clear D. V was cut by 8 bases and J by 8 bases, with 22 bases left in between. The CDR3 spans 16 residues. CDR1 and CDR2 from the germline V gene are MNHEY and SVGAGI.

The sample holds a few counts of this clonotype. The chain employs TRBV7-2 and TRBJ2-4; 11 bases fit TRBD2. The CDR3 sequence is 16 residues long. Germline CDR1 SGHTA, CDR2 FQGNSA. J was trimmed by 2 bases and V by 1 base; bases with no gene match: 1. CDR3 coding DNA: TGTGCCAGCAGCTTAGTAGCGGGAGGGACCAAAAACATTCAGTACTTC. It codes for CASSLVAGGTKNIQYF.